Below are 21 T cell receptor beta chains sequenced from a single sample in a study of shared clonotypes between healthy human individuals (dated by TCRdb to 2018 to 2021). Libraries were prepared through the immunoSEQ multiplex PCR assay. What TCRdb holds here is the immuneACCESS table cut down to in-frame rearrangements. Part of the clones is not present; checked against another copy, under half of the missing clones reflect an unresolved V gene, and the others are unexplained. For this sample the table gives about 1,900,000 clones, of which 85% to 95% were detected only once. 0.9% to 1.5% of the sample is held by the ten biggest clonotypes. CD8 naive samples were obtained by positive selection for CCR7 among CD45RO-negative cells, yielding a CD45RA+CCR7+ population from which TemRA cells were excluded. The sample taken for sequencing was naive CD8+ T cells sorted from blood. The label giving this sample's cell subset or site can be read as: CD45RA+CCR7+. These receptors all come from a man between 18 and 35 years old in good health.

V usage is TRBV27 and J usage is TRBJ1-5; D not certain. The CDR3 loop spans 13 amino acids. The germline gives CDR1 MNHEY, CDR2 SMNVEV (reference sequence). Trimming cost V 2 bases and J 10 bases, with 12 bases left between them. DNA of the CDR3: TGTGCCAGCAGTTTAGTGGGAAATGGACCCCAGCATTTT. Translated, it gives CASSLVGNGPQHF.

This clone was observed a few times. V gene TRBV9 combines with J gene TRBJ2-1; D remains unclear. Between the trimmed V and J ends, which lost 4 bases and 4 bases, there was a span of 9 bases. Germline CDR1 reads SGDLS; CDR2 reads YYNGEE. CDR3 length equals 13 residues. DNA for the CDR3: TGTGCCAGCAGCTCGGACGGATACAATGAGCAGTTCTTC. It yields the protein CASSSDGYNEQFF.

The CDR3 reads CASSLGRQGEVNTEAFF. The CDR3 DNA sequence: TGTGCCAGCAGCTTAGGGAGACAGGGAGAAGTTAACACTGAAGCTTTCTTT. The J gene is TRBJ1-1, the V gene TRBV13; 7 nucleotides agree with TRBD1. Trimming removed 0 bases from V and 2 bases from J; junction bases left unmatched: 9. The CDR3 is made up of 17 amino acids. CDR1 is PRHDT, CDR2 FYEKMQ, per germline (reference sequence).

The gene calls are TRBV9 and TRBJ2-7; D not resolved. CDR1 is SGDLS, CDR2 YYNGEE, per germline. The CDR3 has 14 residues. The germline V and J ends were trimmed by 0 bases and 3 bases, with 10 bases remaining between them. CDR3 in DNA: TGTGCCAGCAGCGTAGGTGGGAACAACTACGAGCAGTACTTC. The encoded protein is CASSVGGNNYEQYF.

This chain joins TRBV30 and TRBJ1-1; the D is unclear. CDR1 and CDR2 (germline): GTSNPN, SVGIG (reference sequence). CDR3 size: 13 residues. V shed 5 bases and J shed 4 bases, with 14 bases lying between them. The CDR3 sequence: CAWALGHGTEAFF. The CDR3, as DNA: TGTGCCTGGGCCCTTGGCCATGGCACTGAAGCTTTCTTT.

The chain employs TRBV9 and TRBJ2-3; the match to TRBD2 covers 8 bases. Germline values: CDR1 SGDLS, CDR2 YYNGEE. The CDR3 consists of 15 residues. Trimming at V came to 0 bases and at J to 5 bases, leaving 5 bases not matched to a gene. The CDR3 DNA follows: TGTGCCAGCAGCGTAGGCGGGAGGACGGGAGATACGCAGTATTTT. It yields the protein CASSVGGRTGDTQYF.

The genes are TRBV30 and TRBJ1-4; TRBD1 aligns across 7 bases. J was trimmed by 5 bases and V by 2 bases; bases with no gene match: 2. Germline V gene lookup returns CDR1 GTSNPN and CDR2 SVGIG (reference sequence). The CDR3 consists of 13 residues. The CDR3 here is CAWSTGVNEKLFF. The CDR3 DNA reads TGTGCCTGGAGTACAGGGGTGAATGAAAAACTGTTTTTT. The variable domain in full, with the rest retrieved from reference TRBV30 and TRBJ1-4, is SQTIHQWPATLVQPVGSPLSLECTVEGTSNPNLYWYRQAAGRGLQLLFYSVGIGQISSEVPQNLSASRPQDRQFILSSKKLLLSDSGFYLCAWSTGVNEKLFFGSGTQLSVL.

CDR3 nucleotide sequence: TGTGCCAGCAGTTCATATCCAGGGTGGCCAGATACGCAGTATTTT. Its protein product is CASSSYPGWPDTQYF. The chain couples TRBV6-5 to TRBJ2-3, with D tentatively TRBD1 (5 bases). With 4 bases removed from V and 4 bases from J, the gap between germline ends came to 15 bases. The CDR3 covers 15 residues. Looked up from germline, CDR1 is MNHEY and CDR2 is SVGAGI.

The rearrangement joins TRBV7-2 to TRBJ2-1; D is ambiguous. The CDR3 extends over 12 amino acids. V gave up 5 bases and J gave up 4 bases, with 6 bases separating them. The germline V gene encodes CDR1 SGHTA and CDR2 FQGNSA. The CDR3 is CASSLQYNEQFF. DNA for the CDR3: TGTGCCAGCAGCCTCCAGTACAATGAGCAGTTCTTC.

A note on this clone: In the same sample, other DNA sequences code for this CDR3. The chain couples TRBV27 to TRBJ1-1, with a tentative D call TRBD1 (5 bases). With 2 bases removed from V and 5 bases from J, the gap between germline ends came to 12 bases. Germline-derived CDR1 and CDR2 are MNHEY and SMNVEV (reference sequence). CDR3 length: 14 amino acids. The CDR3 spells CASSLRQGGTEAFF. For the CDR3, the DNA is TGTGCCAGCAGTTTACGGCAGGGCGGAACTGAAGCTTTCTTT.

The chain has TRBV6-5 and TRBJ1-4, with D maybe TRBD1 (6 bases). Per the germline V gene, CDR1 is MNHEY and CDR2 is SVGAGI. The CDR3 has 15 residues. V was shortened by 7 bases and J by 2 bases, with 14 bases between the two germline ends. CDR3 sequence (DNA): TGTGCCAGCACCTGGACAGCCGGCACTAATGAAAAACTGTTTTTT. Its protein is CASTWTAGTNEKLFF.

V and J are TRBV15 and TRBJ1-5; TRBD1 is a possible D gene (6 bases). The CDR3 extends over 15 amino acids. The V end was cut by 8 bases, the J end by 1 base, with 15 bases between. Germline assignment: CDR1 LNHNV and CDR2 YYDKDF (reference sequence). The CDR3 DNA follows: TGTGCCACCTCTGAAAACAGGGTAAGCAATCAGCCCCAGCATTTT. Its protein is CATSENRVSNQPQHF.

The chain is built from TRBV7-9 and TRBJ2-7; maybe TRBD2 (5 bases). Trimming took 5 bases from V and 3 from J, leaving 8 bases between them. CDR1 is SEHNR and CDR2 is FQNEAQ in the germline V gene (reference sequence). The CDR3 sequence is 12 residues long. CDR3 loop: CASSPGYYEQYF. CDR3 coding DNA: TGTGCCAGCAGCCCGGGGTACTACGAGCAGTACTTC.

The chain has TRBV6-5 and TRBJ2-3; D possibly corresponds to TRBD2 (5 bases). The germline CDR1 and CDR2 sequences are MNHEY and SVGAGI. The CDR3 sequence is 15 residues long. Trimming shortened V by 6 bases and J by 7 bases, and 20 bases separated the two germline ends. The chain's CDR3 is CASRPGVGVGNTQYF. CDR3 sequence (DNA): TGTGCCAGCAGACCCGGGGTGGGAGTGGGAAATACGCAGTATTTT.

J is TRBJ2-3 and V is TRBV10-3, with TRBD2 identical over 7 bases. Germline V gene sequence: CDR1 ENHRY, CDR2 SYGVKD. V was clipped by 4 bases and J by 4 bases; unmatched bases: 8. This CDR3 has 15 amino acids. The CDR3 nucleotides read TGTGCCATCAGTGTCAGCGGGGACGTCCCAGATACGCAGTATTTT. As protein: CAISVSGDVPDTQYF.

The chain couples TRBV10-2 to TRBJ1-6; 8 bases line up with TRBD1. The junction had 4 bases not matched to a gene; V was cut back by 6 bases and J by 6 bases. The CDR3 loop spans 14 amino acids. The germline V gene has CDR1 WSHSY and CDR2 SAAADI. The CDR3 bases are TGCGCCAGCAGGCAGGGGGCGGGTAATTCACCCCTCCACTTT. Translated: CASRQGAGNSPLHF.

Turning to this clone: Additional DNA sequences in this sample encode the identical CDR3. The chain uses TRBV9 and TRBJ1-1, with D hard to call. The CDR3 contains 14 residues. V was shortened by 0 bases and J by 2 bases, with 8 bases between the two germline ends. Germline lookup yields CDR1 SGDLS and CDR2 YYNGEE. CDR3 loop: CASSVDGRNTEAFF. The CDR3 nucleotides are TGTGCCAGCAGCGTAGACGGGAGAAACACTGAAGCTTTCTTT.

The rearrangement links TRBV6-6 to TRBJ2-7; D not resolved. Trimming took 0 bases from V and 6 from J, leaving 15 bases between them. This CDR3 has 15 residues. In germline, CDR1 is MNHNY, CDR2 SVGAGI (reference sequence). The CDR3 DNA reads as TGTGCCAGCAGTTACTCGACGGGCCCCGCTGGCGAGCAGTACTTC. Translation gives CASSYSTGPAGEQYF.

This rearrangement joins TRBV11-2 to TRBJ2-7; D unresolved. V shed 5 bases and J shed 2 bases, with 10 bases lying between them. The CDR3 consists of 13 residues. CDR1 is SGHAT and CDR2 is FQNNGV in the germline V gene. The CDR3 coding sequence is TGTGCCAGCAGCCTGCAGATTGCCTACGAGCAGTACTTC. It codes for CASSLQIAYEQYF.

The chain links TRBV6-1 to TRBJ2-2, with D perhaps TRBD1 (5 bases). Germline lookup yields CDR1 MNHNS and CDR2 SASEGT. The CDR3 has 16 amino acids. Trimming took 4 bases from V and 0 from J, leaving 12 bases between them. This chain's CDR3 is CASSVLKDTNTGELFF. The DNA for the CDR3 is TGTGCCAGCAGTGTTTTAAAGGACACGAACACCGGGGAGCTGTTTTTT.

As concerns this clone: This specimen includes other DNA sequences encoding the same CDR3. This chain joins TRBV25-1 and TRBJ2-7, with D possibly matching TRBD2 (5 bases). Germline V gene lookup returns CDR1 MGHDK and CDR2 SYGVNS. The germline V and J ends were trimmed by 1 base and 0 bases, with 7 bases remaining between them. The CDR3 has 14 amino acids. CDR3 region: CASSELGSSYEQYF. CDR3 coding DNA: TGTGCCAGCAGTGAATTAGGGAGCTCCTACGAGCAGTACTTC.